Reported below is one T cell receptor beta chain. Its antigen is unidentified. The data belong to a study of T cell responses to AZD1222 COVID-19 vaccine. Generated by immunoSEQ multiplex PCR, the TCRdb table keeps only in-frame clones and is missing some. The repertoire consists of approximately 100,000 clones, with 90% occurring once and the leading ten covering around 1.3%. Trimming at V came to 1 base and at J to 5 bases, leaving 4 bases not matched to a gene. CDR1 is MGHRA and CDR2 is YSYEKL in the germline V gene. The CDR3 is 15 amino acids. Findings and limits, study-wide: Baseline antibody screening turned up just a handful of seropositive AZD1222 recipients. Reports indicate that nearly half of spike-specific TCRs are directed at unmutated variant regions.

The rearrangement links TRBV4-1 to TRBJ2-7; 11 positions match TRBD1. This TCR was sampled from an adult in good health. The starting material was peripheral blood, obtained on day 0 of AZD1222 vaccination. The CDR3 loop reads CASSQAGTGGHEQYF. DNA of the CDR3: TGCGCCAGCAGCCAAGCCGGGACAGGGGGTCACGAGCAGTACTTC.